This TCR beta chain was obtained from a study of T cells after yellow fever vaccination. Trimming cost V 7 bases and J 2 bases; bases outside gene matches: 11. CDR3 size: 16 residues. Germline lookup yields CDR1 LGHNA and CDR2 YNFKEQ. This clonotype was observed at least ten times. 5'RACE template switching produced TCR cDNA carrying a universal primer site and UMIs. TCRdb itself ran the 5' RACE reads through MiXCR, one entry per CDR3 protein. The sample consists of roughly 350,000 distinct CDR3 sequences, about 4% of them appearing once. The V call is TRBV4-2, the J call TRBJ2-3, with TRBD2 matching 8 bases. This TCR derives from a man aged 18 to 30 who received the YFV17D yellow fever vaccine. This specimen was PBMCs, taken 5 days after the yellow fever booster vaccination. This CDR3 is CASTHGGAVSTDTQYF. The DNA of the CDR3 is TGTGCCAGCACCCACGGGGGGGCCGTTTCCACAGATACGCAGTATTTT.